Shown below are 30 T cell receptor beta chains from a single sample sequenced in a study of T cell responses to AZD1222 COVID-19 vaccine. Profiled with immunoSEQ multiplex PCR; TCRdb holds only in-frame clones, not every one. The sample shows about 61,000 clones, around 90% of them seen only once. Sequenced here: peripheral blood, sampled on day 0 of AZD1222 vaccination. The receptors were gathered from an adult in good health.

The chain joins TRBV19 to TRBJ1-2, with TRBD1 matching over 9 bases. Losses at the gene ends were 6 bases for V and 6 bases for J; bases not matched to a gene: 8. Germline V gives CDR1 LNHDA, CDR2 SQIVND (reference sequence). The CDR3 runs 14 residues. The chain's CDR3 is CASRPTGGGDGYTF. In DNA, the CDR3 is TGTGCCAGTAGACCGACAGGGGGAGGAGATGGCTACACCTTC. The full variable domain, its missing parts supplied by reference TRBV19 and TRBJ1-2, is DGGITQSPKYLFRKEGQNVTLSCEQNLNHDAMYWYRQDPGQGLRLIYYSQIVNDFQKGDIAEGYSVSREKKESFPLTVTSAQKNPTAFYLCASRPTGGGDGYTFGSGTRLTVV.

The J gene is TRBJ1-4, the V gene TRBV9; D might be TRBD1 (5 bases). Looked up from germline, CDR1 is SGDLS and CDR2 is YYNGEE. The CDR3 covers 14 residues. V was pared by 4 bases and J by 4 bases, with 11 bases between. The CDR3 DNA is TGTGCCAGCAGCTCGGGACGGAGTAATGAAAAACTGTTTTTT. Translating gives CASSSGRSNEKLFF.

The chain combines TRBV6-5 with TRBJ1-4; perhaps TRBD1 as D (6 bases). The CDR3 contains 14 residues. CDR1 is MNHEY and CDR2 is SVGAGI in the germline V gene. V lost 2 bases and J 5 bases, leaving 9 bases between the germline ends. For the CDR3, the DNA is TGTGCCAGCAGTTACGACAGGCGAAATGAAAAACTGTTTTTT. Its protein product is CASSYDRRNEKLFF.

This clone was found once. In nucleotides, the CDR3 is TGTGCCAGTAGTTCTCCCCCGAGGGGGGGCCCCCTGGATGGCTACACCTTC. It yields the protein CASSSPPRGGPLDGYTF. This sequence joins TRBV19 and TRBJ1-2, with a tentative D call TRBD1 (6 bases). Trimming took 5 bases from V and 6 from J, leaving 25 bases between them. This CDR3 spans 17 amino acids. Germline V gene sequence: CDR1 LNHDA, CDR2 SQIVND (reference sequence).

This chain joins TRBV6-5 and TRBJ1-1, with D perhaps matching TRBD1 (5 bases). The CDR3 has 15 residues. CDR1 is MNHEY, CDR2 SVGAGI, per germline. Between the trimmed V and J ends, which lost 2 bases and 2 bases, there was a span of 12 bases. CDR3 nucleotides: TGTGCCAGCAGTTACGGGTCGACAGTTAACACTGAAGCTTTCTTT. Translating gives CASSYGSTVNTEAFF.

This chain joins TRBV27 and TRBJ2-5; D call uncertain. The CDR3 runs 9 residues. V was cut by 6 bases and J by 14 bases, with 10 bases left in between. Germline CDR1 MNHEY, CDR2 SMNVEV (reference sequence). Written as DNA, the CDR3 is TGTGCCAGCAGACCAAAAGACTACTTC. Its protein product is CASRPKDYF.

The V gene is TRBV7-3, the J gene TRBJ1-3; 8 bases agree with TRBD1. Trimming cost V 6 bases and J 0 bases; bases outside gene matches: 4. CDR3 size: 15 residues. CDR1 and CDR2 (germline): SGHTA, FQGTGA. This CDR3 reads CASSLTGGSGNTIYF. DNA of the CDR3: TGTGCCAGCAGTCTAACAGGGGGCTCTGGAAACACCATATATTTT.

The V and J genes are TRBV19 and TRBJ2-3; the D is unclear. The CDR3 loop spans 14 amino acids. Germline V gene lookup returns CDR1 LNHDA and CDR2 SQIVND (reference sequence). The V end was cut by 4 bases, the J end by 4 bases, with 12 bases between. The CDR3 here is CASSKPFSPDTQYF. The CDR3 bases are TGTGCCAGTAGTAAGCCCTTTTCCCCAGATACGCAGTATTTT.

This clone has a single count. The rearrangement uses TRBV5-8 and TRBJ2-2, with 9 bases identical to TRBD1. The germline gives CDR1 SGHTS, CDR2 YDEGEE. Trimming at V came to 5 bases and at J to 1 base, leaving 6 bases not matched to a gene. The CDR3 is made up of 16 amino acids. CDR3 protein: CASRPGTGMNTGELFF. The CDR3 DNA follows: TGTGCCAGCAGACCCGGGACAGGGATGAACACCGGGGAGCTGTTTTTT.

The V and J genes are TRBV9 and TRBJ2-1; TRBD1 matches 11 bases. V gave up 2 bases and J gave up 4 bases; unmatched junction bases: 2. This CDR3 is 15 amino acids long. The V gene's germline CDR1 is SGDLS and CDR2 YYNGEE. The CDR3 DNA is TGTGCCAGCAGCGTGGGACAGGGGGTTTACAATGAGCAGTTCTTC. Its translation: CASSVGQGVYNEQFF.

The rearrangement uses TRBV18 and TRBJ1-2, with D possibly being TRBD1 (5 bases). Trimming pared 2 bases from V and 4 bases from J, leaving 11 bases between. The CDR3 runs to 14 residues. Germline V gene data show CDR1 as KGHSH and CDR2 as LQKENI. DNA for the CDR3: TGTGCCAGCTCACCATCTCAAGGGACCTATGGCTACACCTTC. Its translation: CASSPSQGTYGYTF.

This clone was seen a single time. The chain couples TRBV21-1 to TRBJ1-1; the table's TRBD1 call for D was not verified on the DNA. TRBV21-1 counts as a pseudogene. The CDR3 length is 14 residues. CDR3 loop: CASPQAVPGTEAFF. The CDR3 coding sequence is TGTGCCAGCCCACAGGCCGTTCCTGGGACTGAAGCTTTCTTT.

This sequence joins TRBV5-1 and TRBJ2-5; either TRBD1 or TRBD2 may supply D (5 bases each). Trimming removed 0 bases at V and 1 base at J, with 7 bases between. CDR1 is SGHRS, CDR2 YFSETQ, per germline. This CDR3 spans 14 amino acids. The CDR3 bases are TGCGCCAGCAGCTTGGGGGGGACCCAAGAGACCCAGTACTTC. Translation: CASSLGGTQETQYF.

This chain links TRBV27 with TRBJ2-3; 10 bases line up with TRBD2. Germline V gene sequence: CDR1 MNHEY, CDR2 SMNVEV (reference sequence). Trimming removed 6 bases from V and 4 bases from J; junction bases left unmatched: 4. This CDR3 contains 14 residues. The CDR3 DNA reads TGTGCCAGCAGGACTAGCGGGTTAGCAGATACGCAGTATTTT. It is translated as CASRTSGLADTQYF.

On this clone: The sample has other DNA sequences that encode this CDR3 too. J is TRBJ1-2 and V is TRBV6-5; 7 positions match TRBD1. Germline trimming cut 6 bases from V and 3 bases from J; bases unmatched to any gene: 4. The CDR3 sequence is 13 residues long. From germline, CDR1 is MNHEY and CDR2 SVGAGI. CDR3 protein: CASSYDRDYGYTF. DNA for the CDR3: TGTGCCAGCAGCTATGACAGGGACTATGGCTACACCTTC.

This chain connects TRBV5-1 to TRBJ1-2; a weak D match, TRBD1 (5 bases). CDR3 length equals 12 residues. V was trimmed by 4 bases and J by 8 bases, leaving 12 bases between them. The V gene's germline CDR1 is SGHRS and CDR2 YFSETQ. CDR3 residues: CASSRDLLGYTF. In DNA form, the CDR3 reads TGCGCCAGCAGCAGGGACCTTTTGGGCTACACCTTC.

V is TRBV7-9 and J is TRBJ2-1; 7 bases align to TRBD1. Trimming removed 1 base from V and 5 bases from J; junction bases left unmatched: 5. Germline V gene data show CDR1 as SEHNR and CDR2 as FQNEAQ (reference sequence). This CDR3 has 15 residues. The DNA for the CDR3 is TGTGCCAGCAGCTTAGGAGACAGGGCACACAATGAGCAGTTCTTC. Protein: CASSLGDRAHNEQFF.

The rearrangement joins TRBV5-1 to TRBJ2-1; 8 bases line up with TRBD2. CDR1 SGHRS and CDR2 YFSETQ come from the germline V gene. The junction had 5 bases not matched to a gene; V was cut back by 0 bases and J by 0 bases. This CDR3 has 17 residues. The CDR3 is CASSLGVSGVSYNEQFF. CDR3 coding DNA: TGCGCCAGCAGCTTGGGGGTTAGCGGGGTCTCCTACAATGAGCAGTTCTTC. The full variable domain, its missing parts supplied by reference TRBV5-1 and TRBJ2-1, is KAGVTQTPRYLIKTRGQQVTLSCSPISGHRSVSWYQQTPGQGLQFLFEYFSETQRNKGNFPGRFSGRQFSNSRSEMNVSTLELGDSALYLCASSLGVSGVSYNEQFFGPGTRLTVL.

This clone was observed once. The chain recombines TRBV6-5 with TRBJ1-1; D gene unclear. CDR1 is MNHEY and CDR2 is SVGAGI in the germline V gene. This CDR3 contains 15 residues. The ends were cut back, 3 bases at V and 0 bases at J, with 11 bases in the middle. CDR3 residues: CASSYSSTMNTEAFF. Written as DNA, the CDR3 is TGTGCCAGCAGTTATAGTAGCACCATGAACACTGAAGCTTTCTTT.

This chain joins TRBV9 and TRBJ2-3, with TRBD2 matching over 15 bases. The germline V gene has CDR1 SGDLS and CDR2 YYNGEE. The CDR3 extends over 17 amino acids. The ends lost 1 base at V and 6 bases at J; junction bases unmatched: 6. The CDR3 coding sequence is TGTGCCAGCAGCGTAAGGACTAGCGGGGGGGCGCTGGATACGCAGTATTTT. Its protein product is CASSVRTSGGALDTQYF.

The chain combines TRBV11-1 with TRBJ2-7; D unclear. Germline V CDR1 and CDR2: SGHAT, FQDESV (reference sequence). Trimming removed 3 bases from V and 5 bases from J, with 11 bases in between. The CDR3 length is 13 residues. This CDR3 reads CASSFGRHNEQYF. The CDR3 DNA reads TGTGCCAGCAGCTTCGGACGGCATAACGAGCAGTACTTC.

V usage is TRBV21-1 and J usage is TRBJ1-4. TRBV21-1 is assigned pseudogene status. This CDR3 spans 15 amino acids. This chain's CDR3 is CASVENSTTNEKLFF. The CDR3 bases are TGTGCCAGCGTCGAGAACTCGACAACTAATGAAAAACTGTTTTTT.

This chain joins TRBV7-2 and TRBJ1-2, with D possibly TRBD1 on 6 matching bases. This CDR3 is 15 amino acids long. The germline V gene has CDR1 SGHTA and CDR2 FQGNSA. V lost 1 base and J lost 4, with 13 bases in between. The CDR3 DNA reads TGTGCCAGCAGCTTAGATGGGGGGCGCACCTATGGCTACACCTTC. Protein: CASSLDGGRTYGYTF.

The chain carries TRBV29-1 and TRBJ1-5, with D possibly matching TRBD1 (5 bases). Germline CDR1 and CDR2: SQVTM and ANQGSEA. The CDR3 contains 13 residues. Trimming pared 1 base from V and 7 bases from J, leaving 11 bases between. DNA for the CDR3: TGCAGCGTTGAAGGGGCCCGGGGGCAGCCCCAGCATTTT. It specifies CSVEGARGQPQHF.

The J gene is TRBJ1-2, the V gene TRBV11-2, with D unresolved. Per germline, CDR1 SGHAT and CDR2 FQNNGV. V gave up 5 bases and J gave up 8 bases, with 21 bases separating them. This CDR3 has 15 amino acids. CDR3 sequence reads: CASSPLFRRREGYTF. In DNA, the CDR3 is TGTGCCAGCAGCCCCCTCTTTCGCAGGAGAGAGGGCTACACCTTC.

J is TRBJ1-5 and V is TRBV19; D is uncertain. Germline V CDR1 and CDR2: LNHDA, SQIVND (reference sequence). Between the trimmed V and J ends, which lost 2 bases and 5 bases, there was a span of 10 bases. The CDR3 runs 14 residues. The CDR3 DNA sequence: TGTGCCAGTAGTATAAGGGAGAGCTATCAGCCCCAGCATTTT. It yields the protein CASSIRESYQPQHF.

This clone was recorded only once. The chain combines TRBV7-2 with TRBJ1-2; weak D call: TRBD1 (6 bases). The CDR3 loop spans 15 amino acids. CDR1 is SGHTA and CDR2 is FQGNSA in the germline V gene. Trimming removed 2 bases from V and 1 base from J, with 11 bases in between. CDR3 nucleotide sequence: TGTGCCAGCAGCTTATCAAGGGGGATTAACTATGGCTACACCTTC. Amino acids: CASSLSRGINYGYTF.

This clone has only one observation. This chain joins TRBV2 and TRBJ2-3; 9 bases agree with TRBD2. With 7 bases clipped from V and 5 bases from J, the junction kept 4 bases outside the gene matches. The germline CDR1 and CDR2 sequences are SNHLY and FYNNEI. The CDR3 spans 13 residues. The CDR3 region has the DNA TGTGCCAGCAAGCAGACTAGCGGAGATACGCAGTATTTT. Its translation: CASKQTSGDTQYF.

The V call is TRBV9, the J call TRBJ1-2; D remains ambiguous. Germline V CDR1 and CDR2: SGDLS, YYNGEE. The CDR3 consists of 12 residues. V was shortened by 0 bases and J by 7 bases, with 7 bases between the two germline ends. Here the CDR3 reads CASSVGTSGYTF. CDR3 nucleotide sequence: TGTGCCAGCAGCGTAGGGACCAGTGGCTACACCTTC.

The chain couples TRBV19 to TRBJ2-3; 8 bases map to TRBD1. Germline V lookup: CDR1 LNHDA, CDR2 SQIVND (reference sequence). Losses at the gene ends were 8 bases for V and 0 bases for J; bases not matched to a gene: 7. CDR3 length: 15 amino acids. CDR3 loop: CASRSGGESTDTQYF. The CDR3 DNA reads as TGTGCCAGTCGTTCAGGGGGCGAAAGCACAGATACGCAGTATTTT.